These 9 T cell receptor beta chains were all obtained from the same sample, sequenced in a study of blood T cell repertoires in COVID-19. Assay: immunoSEQ multiplex PCR; the TCRdb copy retains only in-frame clones and omits some. The sample contains around 92,000 clones, roughly 83% of which appear only once. The sample was peripheral blood. The receptors were sampled from a human donor in a cohort sampled during active COVID-19.

This clone was counted a single time. The CDR3 here is CASSWKNEGVSGANVLTF. The CDR3 DNA reads TGTGCCAGCAGCTGGAAGAACGAGGGGGTTTCCGGGGCCAACGTCCTGACTTTC. The chain recombines TRBV7-2 with TRBJ2-6; D might be TRBD1 (6 bases). CDR3 length: 18 residues. The germline V gene encodes CDR1 SGHTA and CDR2 FQGNSA. V was clipped by 4 bases and J by 4 bases, with 20 bases between them.

The chain carries TRBV3-1 (or the pseudogene TRBV3-2) and TRBJ1-1; D is unclear. Per the germline V gene, CDR1 is LGHDT and CDR2 is YNNKEL (reference sequence). The length of the CDR3 is 12 residues. V was trimmed by 1 base and J by 7 bases, leaving 7 bases between them. The CDR3: CASSQAGNEAFF. CDR3 bases: TGTGCCAGCAGCCAAGCCGGGAATGAAGCTTTCTTT.

V and J are TRBV4-2 and TRBJ2-6, with TRBD2 matching 12 bases. Losses at the gene ends were 1 base for V and 0 bases for J; bases not matched to a gene: 10. The CDR3 is 21 amino acids. The germline gives CDR1 LGHNA, CDR2 YNFKEQ. Here the CDR3 reads CASSQVLAGGPRVSGANVLTF. The CDR3 nucleotides are TGTGCCAGCAGCCAAGTACTAGCGGGGGGACCACGTGTCTCTGGGGCCAACGTCCTGACTTTC.

This clone is a singleton in its sample. The J gene is TRBJ2-3, the V gene TRBV6-4; 9 bases line up with TRBD2. Trimming cost V 5 bases and J 9 bases; bases outside gene matches: 6. Looked up from germline, CDR1 is MRHNA and CDR2 is SNTAGT. The CDR3 covers 13 residues. The CDR3 nucleotides are TGTGCCAGCAGTTGGTCTAGCGGGGAAACGCAGTATTTT. This gives the protein CASSWSSGETQYF.

The chain carries TRBV28 and TRBJ2-1; 7 bases agree with TRBD1. The CDR3 extends over 14 amino acids. Germline V lookup: CDR1 MDHEN, CDR2 SYDVKM. The ends lost 2 bases at V and 7 bases at J; junction bases unmatched: 5. CDR3 residues: CASSLQGVRNEQFF. The CDR3 nucleotides are TGTGCCAGCAGTTTACAGGGGGTGAGGAATGAGCAGTTCTTC.

The rearrangement links TRBV27 to TRBJ1-1; no definite D call. The CDR3 is 13 amino acids. Trimming cost V 3 bases and J 2 bases, with 7 bases left between them. Germline V gene data show CDR1 as MNHEY and CDR2 as SMNVEV (reference sequence). The DNA for the CDR3 is TGTGCCAGCAGTTTTACGGTTAACACTGAAGCTTTCTTT. Translating gives CASSFTVNTEAFF.

A word on this clone: The sample carries other DNA sequences with the same CDR3. The gene calls are TRBV13 and TRBJ2-5; 12 nucleotides match TRBD2. From germline, CDR1 is PRHDT and CDR2 FYEKMQ (reference sequence). J was trimmed by 2 bases and V by 0 bases; bases with no gene match: 1. The CDR3 has 16 residues. CDR3 nucleotide sequence: TGTGCCAGCAGCTTAGGGCTAGCGGGGGGGCAAGAGACCCAGTACTTC. It yields the protein CASSLGLAGGQETQYF.

The rearrangement links TRBV6-2 or TRBV6-3 to TRBJ1-5; a weak D match, TRBD1 (5 bases). Germline assignment: CDR1 MNHEY and CDR2 SVGEGT. The CDR3 spans 14 residues. With 4 bases removed from V and 7 bases from J, the gap between germline ends came to 14 bases. The CDR3 reads CASSLTQPGQPQHF. The CDR3 coding sequence is TGTGCCAGCAGTTTAACACAACCAGGGCAGCCCCAGCATTTT.

The chain links TRBV5-1 to TRBJ1-3, with 7 bases lining up with TRBD1. The junction had 6 bases not matched to a gene; V was cut back by 4 bases and J by 2 bases. The CDR3 totals 15 residues. Germline CDR1 and CDR2: SGHRS and YFSETQ. This CDR3 is CASSREGATGNTIYF. The CDR3 nucleotides read TGCGCCAGCAGCCGTGAGGGGGCCACTGGAAACACCATATATTTT.